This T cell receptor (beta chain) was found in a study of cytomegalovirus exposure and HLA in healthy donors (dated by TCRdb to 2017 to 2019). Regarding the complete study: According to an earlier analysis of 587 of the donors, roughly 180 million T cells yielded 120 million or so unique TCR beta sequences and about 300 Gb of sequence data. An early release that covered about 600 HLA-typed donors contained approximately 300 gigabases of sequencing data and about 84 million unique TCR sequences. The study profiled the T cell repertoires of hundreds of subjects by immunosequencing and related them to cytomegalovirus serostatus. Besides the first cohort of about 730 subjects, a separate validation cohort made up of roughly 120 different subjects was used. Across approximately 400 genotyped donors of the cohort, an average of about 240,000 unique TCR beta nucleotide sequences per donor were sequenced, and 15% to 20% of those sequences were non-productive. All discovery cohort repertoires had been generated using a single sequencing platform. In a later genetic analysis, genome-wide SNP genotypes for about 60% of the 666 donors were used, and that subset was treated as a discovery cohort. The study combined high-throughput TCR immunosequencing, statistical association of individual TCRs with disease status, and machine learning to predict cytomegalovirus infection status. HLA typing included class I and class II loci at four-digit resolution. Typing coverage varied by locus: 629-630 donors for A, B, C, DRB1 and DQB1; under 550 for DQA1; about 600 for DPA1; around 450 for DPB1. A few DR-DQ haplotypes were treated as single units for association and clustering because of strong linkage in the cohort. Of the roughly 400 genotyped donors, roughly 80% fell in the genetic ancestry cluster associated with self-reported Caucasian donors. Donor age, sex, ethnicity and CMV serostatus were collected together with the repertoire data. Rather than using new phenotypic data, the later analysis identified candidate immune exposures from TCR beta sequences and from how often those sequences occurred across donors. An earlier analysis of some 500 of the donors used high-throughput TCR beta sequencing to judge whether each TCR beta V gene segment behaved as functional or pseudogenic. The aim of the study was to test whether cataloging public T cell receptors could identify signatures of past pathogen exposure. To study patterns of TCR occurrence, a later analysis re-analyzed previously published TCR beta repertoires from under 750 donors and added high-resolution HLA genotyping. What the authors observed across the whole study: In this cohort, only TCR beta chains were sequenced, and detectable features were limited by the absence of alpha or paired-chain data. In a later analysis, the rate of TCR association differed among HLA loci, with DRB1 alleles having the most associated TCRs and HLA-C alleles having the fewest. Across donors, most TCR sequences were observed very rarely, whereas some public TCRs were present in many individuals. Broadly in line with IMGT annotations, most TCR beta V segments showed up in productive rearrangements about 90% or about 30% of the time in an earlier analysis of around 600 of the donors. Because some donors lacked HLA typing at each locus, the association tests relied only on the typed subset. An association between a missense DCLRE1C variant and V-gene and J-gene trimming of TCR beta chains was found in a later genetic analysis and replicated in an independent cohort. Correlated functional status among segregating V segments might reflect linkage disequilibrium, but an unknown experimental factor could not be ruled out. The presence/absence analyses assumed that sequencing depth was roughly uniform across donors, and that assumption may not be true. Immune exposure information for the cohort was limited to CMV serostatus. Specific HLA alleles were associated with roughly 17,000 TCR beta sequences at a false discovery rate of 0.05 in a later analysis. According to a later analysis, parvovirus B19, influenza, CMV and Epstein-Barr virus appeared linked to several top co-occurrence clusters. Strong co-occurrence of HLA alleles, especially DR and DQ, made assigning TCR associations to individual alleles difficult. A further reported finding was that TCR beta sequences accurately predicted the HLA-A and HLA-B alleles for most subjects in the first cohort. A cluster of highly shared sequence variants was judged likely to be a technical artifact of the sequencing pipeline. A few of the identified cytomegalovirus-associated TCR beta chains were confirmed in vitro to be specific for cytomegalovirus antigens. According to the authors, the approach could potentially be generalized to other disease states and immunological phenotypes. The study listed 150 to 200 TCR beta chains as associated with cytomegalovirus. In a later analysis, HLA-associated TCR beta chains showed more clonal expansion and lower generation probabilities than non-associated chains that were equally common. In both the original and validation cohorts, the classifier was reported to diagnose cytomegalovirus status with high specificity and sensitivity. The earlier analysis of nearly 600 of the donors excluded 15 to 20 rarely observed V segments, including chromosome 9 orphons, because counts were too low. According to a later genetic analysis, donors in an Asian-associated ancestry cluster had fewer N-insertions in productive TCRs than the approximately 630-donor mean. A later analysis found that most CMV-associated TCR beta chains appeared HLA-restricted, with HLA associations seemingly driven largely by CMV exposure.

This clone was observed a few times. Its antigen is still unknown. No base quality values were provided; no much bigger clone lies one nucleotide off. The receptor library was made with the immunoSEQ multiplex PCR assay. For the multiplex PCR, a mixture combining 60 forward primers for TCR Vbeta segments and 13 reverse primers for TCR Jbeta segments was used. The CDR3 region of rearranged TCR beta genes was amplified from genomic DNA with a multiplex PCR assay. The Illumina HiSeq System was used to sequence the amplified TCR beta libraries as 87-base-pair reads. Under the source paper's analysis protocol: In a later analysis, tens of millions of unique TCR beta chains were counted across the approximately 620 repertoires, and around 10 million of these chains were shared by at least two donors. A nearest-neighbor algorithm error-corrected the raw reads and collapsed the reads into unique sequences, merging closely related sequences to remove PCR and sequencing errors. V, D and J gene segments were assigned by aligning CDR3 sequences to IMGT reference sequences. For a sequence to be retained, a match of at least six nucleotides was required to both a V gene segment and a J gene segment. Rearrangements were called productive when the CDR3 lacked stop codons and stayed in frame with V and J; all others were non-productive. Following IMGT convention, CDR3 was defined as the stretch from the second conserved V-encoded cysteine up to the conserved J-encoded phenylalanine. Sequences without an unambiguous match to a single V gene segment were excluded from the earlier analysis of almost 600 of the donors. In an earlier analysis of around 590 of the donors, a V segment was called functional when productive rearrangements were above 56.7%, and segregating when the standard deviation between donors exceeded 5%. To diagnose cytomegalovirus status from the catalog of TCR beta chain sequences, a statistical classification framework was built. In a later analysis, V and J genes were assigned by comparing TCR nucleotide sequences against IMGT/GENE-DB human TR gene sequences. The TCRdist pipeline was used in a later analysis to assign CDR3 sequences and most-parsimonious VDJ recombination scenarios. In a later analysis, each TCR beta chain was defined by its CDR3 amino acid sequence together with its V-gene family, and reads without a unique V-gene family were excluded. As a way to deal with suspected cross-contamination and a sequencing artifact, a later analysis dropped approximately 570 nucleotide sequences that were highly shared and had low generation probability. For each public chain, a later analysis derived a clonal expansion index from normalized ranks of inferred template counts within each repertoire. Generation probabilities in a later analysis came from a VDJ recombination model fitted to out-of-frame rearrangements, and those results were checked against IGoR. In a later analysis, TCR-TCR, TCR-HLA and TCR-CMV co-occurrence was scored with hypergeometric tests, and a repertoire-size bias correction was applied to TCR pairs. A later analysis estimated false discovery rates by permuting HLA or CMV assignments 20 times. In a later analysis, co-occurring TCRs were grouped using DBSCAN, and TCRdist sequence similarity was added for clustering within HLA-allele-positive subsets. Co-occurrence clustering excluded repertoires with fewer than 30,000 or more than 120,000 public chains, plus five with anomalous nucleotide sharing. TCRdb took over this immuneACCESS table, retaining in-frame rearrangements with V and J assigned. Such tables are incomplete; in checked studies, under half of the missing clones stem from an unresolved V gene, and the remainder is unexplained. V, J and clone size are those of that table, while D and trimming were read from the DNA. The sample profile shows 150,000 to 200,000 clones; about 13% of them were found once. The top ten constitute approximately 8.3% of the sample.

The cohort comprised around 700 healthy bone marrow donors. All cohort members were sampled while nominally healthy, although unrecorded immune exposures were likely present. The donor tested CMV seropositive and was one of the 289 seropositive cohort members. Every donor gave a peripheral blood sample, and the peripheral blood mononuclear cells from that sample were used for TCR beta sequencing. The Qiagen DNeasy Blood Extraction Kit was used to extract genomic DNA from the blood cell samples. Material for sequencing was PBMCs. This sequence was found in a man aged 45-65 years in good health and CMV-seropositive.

CDR3 loop: CASSLAAGSDVNEKLFF. The sequence in DNA is TGTGCCAGCAGCTTAGCGGCGGGCTCGGACGTTAATGAAAAACTGTTTTTT. The sequence joins TRBV7-9 to TRBJ1-4; no confident D gene assignment can be made. For CDR1 and CDR2, the germline V gene (reference sequence) lists SEHNR and FQNEAQ. The CDR3 runs 17 amino acids, cysteine and phenylalanine included. The only DNA kept is the CDR3, 51 bases in frame from the first base. The V end loses 0 bases and the J end loses 4 bases, and a stretch of 15 bases separates them. With the rest looked up from the reference TRBV7-9 and TRBJ1-4 genes rather than sequenced, the full variable domain is DTGVSQNPRHKITKRGQNVTFRCDPISEHNRLYWYRQTLGQGPEFLTYFQNEAQLEKSRLLSDRFSAERPKGSFSTLEIQRTEQGDSAMYLCASSLAAGSDVNEKLFFGSGTQLSVL.